Listed here are 22 T cell receptor beta chains from one sample, sequenced in a study of neurological immune-mediated disorders. TCRdb used MiXCR to reprocess the 5' RACE reads, holding one entry per CDR3 protein. The sample shows some 71,000 distinct CDR3 sequences, roughly 10% of them seen only once. Time point in this sample: longitudinal time-point 1 (baseline). Source material: PBMCs. The receptor set was obtained from a young man in good health.

This clonotype was observed many times. The chain carries TRBV2 and TRBJ2-2; D call uncertain. Between the trimmed V and J ends, which lost 0 bases and 8 bases, there was a span of 16 bases. The germline V gene has CDR1 SNHLY and CDR2 FYNNEI. CDR3 length: 16 residues. The chain's CDR3 is CASSEAVGFISGELFF. The CDR3 DNA follows: TGTGCCAGCAGTGAAGCAGTGGGGTTTATATCAGGGGAGCTGTTTTTT.

In this sample, this clonotype turned up a few times. The genes are TRBV28 and TRBJ1-1; D perhaps matches TRBD1 (5 bases). The CDR3 sequence is 13 residues long. Trimming removed 2 bases from V and 5 bases from J, with 9 bases in between. Germline V CDR1 and CDR2: MDHEN, SYDVKM. The chain's CDR3 is CASSLQGITEAFF. The CDR3 nucleotides are TGTGCCAGCAGTTTACAGGGTATTACTGAAGCTTTCTTT.

This clonotype appeared many times. This sequence joins TRBV20-1 and TRBJ2-1; 12 nucleotides align to TRBD2. Unmatched junction bases numbered 12, after V lost 5 bases and J lost 4 bases. CDR1 and CDR2 from the germline V gene are DFQATT and SNEGSKA (reference sequence). This CDR3 has 17 residues. CDR3 in DNA: TGCAGTGCTCACGCTTGGGGGACTAGCGGGTCTTACAATGAGCAGTTCTTC. Protein: CSAHAWGTSGSYNEQFF.

The sample holds many counts of this clonotype. This chain joins TRBV20-1 and TRBJ2-7, with 12 bases that match TRBD2. V lost 6 bases, J lost 3 bases, and 9 bases stayed unmatched. Germline CDR1 is DFQATT and CDR2 is SNEGSKA (reference sequence). The CDR3 is 15 amino acids. Here the CDR3 DNA reads TGCAGTGCCAAGGGGGGACTAGCGGGCCTCTACGAGCAGTACTTC. This codes for CSAKGGLAGLYEQYF.

At least ten counts were recorded for this clonotype. The chain couples TRBV6-1 to TRBJ1-5; tentatively, D is TRBD1 (5 bases). Germline V CDR1 and CDR2: MNHNS, SASEGT. This CDR3 is 15 amino acids long. The germline V and J ends were trimmed by 11 bases and 2 bases, with 19 bases remaining between them. The CDR3 DNA sequence: TGTGCCTCTCTCGCCCGGGGCTCCGGCAATCAGCCCCAGCATTTT. Protein product: CASLARGSGNQPQHF.

This clonotype was found many times. The genes are TRBV20-1 and TRBJ2-7; possibly TRBD2 for D (6 bases). Germline values: CDR1 DFQATT, CDR2 SNEGSKA (reference sequence). The CDR3 is made up of 12 amino acids. The ends were cut back, 3 bases at V and 3 bases at J, with 9 bases in the middle. CDR3 sequence: CSASRGYYEQYF. The DNA of the CDR3 is TGCAGTGCTAGCCGGGGGTACTACGAGCAGTACTTC.

This clonotype was found many times. The chain uses TRBV10-3 and TRBJ1-5; TRBD1 might be the D (5 bases). This CDR3 region has 16 residues. Looked up from germline, CDR1 is ENHRY and CDR2 is SYGVKD. V was clipped by 3 bases and J by 3 bases, with 15 bases between them. CDR3 sequence: CAISERSSGVNQPQHF. CDR3 nucleotides: TGTGCCATCAGTGAACGATCATCGGGGGTCAATCAGCCCCAGCATTTT.

The chain has TRBV5-1 and TRBJ2-5; 10 nucleotides agree with TRBD2. V lost 0 bases and J lost 5; bases outside the gene matches: 4. The CDR3 contains 15 residues. In germline, CDR1 is SGHRS, CDR2 YFSETQ. The CDR3 loop is CASSLEALAGETQYF. CDR3 DNA sequence: TGCGCCAGCAGCTTGGAGGCACTAGCGGGGGAGACCCAGTACTTC. The whole variable domain, filled in from reference TRBV5-1 and TRBJ2-5, reads KAGVTQTPRYLIKTRGQQVTLSCSPISGHRSVSWYQQTPGQGLQFLFEYFSETQRNKGNFPGRFSGRQFSNSRSEMNVSTLELGDSALYLCASSLEALAGETQYFGPGTRLLVL.

This clonotype was seen at least ten times. The V and J genes are TRBV27 and TRBJ2-7; 7 nucleotides match TRBD1. Germline V CDR1 and CDR2: MNHEY, SMNVEV (reference sequence). There are 17 residues in the CDR3. V was clipped by 6 bases and J by 0 bases; unmatched bases: 14. The CDR3 here is CASRRDSRSSSSYEQYF. The DNA for the CDR3 is TGTGCCAGCAGGAGGGACAGTCGTTCCTCAAGCTCCTACGAGCAGTACTTC.

At least ten counts were recorded for this clonotype. The genes are TRBV29-1 and TRBJ2-1; 8 bases match TRBD2. The CDR3 covers 15 residues. CDR1 is SQVTM and CDR2 is ANQGSEA in the germline V gene. J was trimmed by 3 bases and V by 7 bases; bases with no gene match: 11. CDR3 protein: CSARGTGTSYNEQFF. As DNA, the CDR3 is TGCAGCGCAAGGGGCACCGGGACTAGCTACAATGAGCAGTTCTTC.

This clonotype was counted ten times or more. This rearrangement joins TRBV13 to TRBJ2-7; unclear D gene. The CDR3 covers 14 residues. Germline V lookup: CDR1 PRHDT, CDR2 FYEKMQ (reference sequence). V lost 5 bases, J lost 3 bases, and 14 bases lay in between. CDR3: CASSLRIDRYEQYF. As DNA, the CDR3 is TGTGCCAGCAGCCTGCGAATAGACCGCTACGAGCAGTACTTC.

The J gene is TRBJ2-1, the V gene TRBV5-1; D is perhaps TRBD2 (6 bases). Per germline, CDR1 SGHRS and CDR2 YFSETQ. The CDR3 has 16 amino acids. V gave up 0 bases and J gave up 2 bases, with 12 bases separating them. The CDR3 loop reads CASSLEGGTTYNEQFF. The CDR3 DNA sequence: TGCGCCAGCAGCTTGGAAGGCGGGACCACCTACAATGAGCAGTTCTTC.

The CDR3 DNA follows: TGCAGTGCTAGCGGGCTCCTACAAGAGACCCAGTACTTC. Amino acid sequence: CSASGLLQETQYF. This rearrangement joins TRBV20-1 to TRBJ2-5; no reliable D call. CDR3 length equals 13 residues. The ends were cut back, 3 bases at V and 2 bases at J, with 10 bases in the middle. CDR1 and CDR2 (germline): DFQATT, SNEGSKA (reference sequence).

This clonotype has ten or more counts. The chain carries TRBV5-1 and TRBJ2-1; 14 bases line up with TRBD2. Germline CDR1 is SGHRS and CDR2 is YFSETQ. This CDR3 spans 16 amino acids. V lost 0 bases to trimming and J lost 7 bases; unmatched junction nucleotides: 3. The CDR3 region is CASSLVGTSGSNEQFF. CDR3 bases: TGCGCCAGCAGCTTGGTTGGGACTAGCGGGAGTAATGAGCAGTTCTTC.

This clonotype was observed many times. The V call is TRBV20-1, the J call TRBJ2-5, with TRBD2 matching over 12 bases. V lost 5 bases to trimming and J lost 4 bases; unmatched junction nucleotides: 14. Germline V lookup: CDR1 DFQATT, CDR2 SNEGSKA (reference sequence). CDR3 length: 17 amino acids. Here the CDR3 reads CSAPVTSGRVLGETQYF. Written as DNA, the CDR3 is TGCAGTGCTCCTGTGACTAGCGGGAGAGTTTTGGGAGAGACCCAGTACTTC.

CDR3 bases: TGTGCCAGCAGCCACCCGGGACTAGCGGATCCCTACGAGCAGTACTTC. Protein: CASSHPGLADPYEQYF. The V call is TRBV3-1, the J call TRBJ2-7; 11 positions match TRBD2. Germline loops: CDR1 LGHDT, CDR2 YNNKEL (reference sequence). The CDR3 covers 16 residues. Losses at the gene ends were 3 bases for V and 2 bases for J; bases not matched to a gene: 6.

This clonotype was seen many times. J is TRBJ1-1 and V is TRBV18; no firm D call. Germline-derived CDR1 and CDR2 are KGHSH and LQKENI. CDR3 size: 9 residues. V was pared by 11 bases and J by 3 bases, with 4 bases between. CDR3 in amino acids: CAQDTEAFF. The CDR3 DNA is TGTGCCCAGGACACTGAAGCTTTCTTT.

This clonotype has a handful of counts. This chain links TRBV10-1 with TRBJ1-4, with D possibly being TRBD1 (5 bases). The CDR3 covers 14 residues. Between the trimmed V and J ends, which lost 3 bases and 5 bases, there was a span of 10 bases. Germline-derived CDR1 and CDR2 are WNHNN and SYGVQD (reference sequence). CDR3 in amino acids: CASSDGTENEKLFF. CDR3 DNA sequence: TGCGCCAGCAGTGATGGGACCGAGAATGAAAAACTGTTTTTT.

This clonotype was observed many times. The chain is built from TRBV5-1 and TRBJ2-7; D might be TRBD1 (5 bases). The CDR3 has 14 amino acids. Germline V lookup: CDR1 SGHRS, CDR2 YFSETQ. V gave up 4 bases and J gave up 0 bases, with 11 bases separating them. The CDR3 sequence: CASSIRTSSYEQYF. The CDR3 region has the DNA TGCGCCAGCAGCATCAGGACATCCTCCTACGAGCAGTACTTC.

A few counts support this clonotype. This chain uses TRBV2 with TRBJ2-3, with a possible D match to TRBD1 (6 bases). V lost 7 bases to trimming and J lost 6 bases, with 17 bases between them. The CDR3 spans 14 residues. The germline CDR1 and CDR2 sequences are SNHLY and FYNNEI. This chain's CDR3 is CASTPVGGSDTQYF. The DNA for the CDR3 is TGTGCCAGCACCCCTGTAGGGGGATCGGATACGCAGTATTTT. The full variable domain, in which reference TRBV2 and TRBJ2-3 provide the parts outside the CDR3, is EPEVTQTPSHQVTQMGQEVILRCVPISNHLYFYWYRQILGQKVEFLVSFYNNEISEKSEIFDDQFSVERPDGSNFTLKIRSTKLEDSAMYFCASTPVGGSDTQYFGPGTRLTVL.

The table lists this clonotype with many counts. The CDR3 protein is CATSGGPAYNEQFF. The CDR3 nucleotides are TGTGCCACCTCGGGGGGTCCAGCCTACAATGAGCAGTTCTTC. This rearrangement joins TRBV21-1 to TRBJ2-1; TRBD1 reflects the table's D call only, with no check against the DNA. TRBV21-1 has pseudogene status. The CDR3 contains 14 residues.

This clonotype was seen a handful of times. The chain has TRBV5-1 and TRBJ2-7, with D perhaps assigned TRBD1 or TRBD2 (5 bases each). The V end lost 7 bases, the J end lost 4 bases, and 21 bases lay between the germline ends. This CDR3 comprises 15 residues. Per the germline V gene, CDR1 is SGHRS and CDR2 is YFSETQ. The CDR3 sequence is CASGTLREALYEQYF. CDR3 DNA sequence: TGCGCCAGCGGGACCCTGAGGGAAGCTCTTTACGAGCAGTACTTC. Using reference TRBV5-1 and TRBJ2-7 for the parts outside the CDR3, the full variable domain is KAGVTQTPRYLIKTRGQQVTLSCSPISGHRSVSWYQQTPGQGLQFLFEYFSETQRNKGNFPGRFSGRQFSNSRSEMNVSTLELGDSALYLCASGTLREALYEQYFGPGTRLTVT.